This T cell receptor beta chain emerged from a study of T cells expressing NK-cell markers. On the study more broadly: It was sorted CD3+CD56-NKG2C+, CD3+CD56+NKG2C- and CD3+CD56+NKG2C+ T cells that provided the TCR beta repertoires. Study observations and caveats: These same clonotypes (in several donors) also led the CD3+CD56-NKG2C+ fraction.

With respect to this clonotype: Its antigen is not known.

Germline loops: CDR1 LNHNV, CDR2 YYDKDF (reference sequence). CDR3 length equals 14 residues. TCR beta cDNA was made by 5'RACE template switching with UMIs. Reanalyzing the 5' RACE reads, TCRdb keeps one entry per CDR3 protein, without DNA. Found here are 120,000 to 150,000 distinct CDR3 sequences; the top ten clones hold less than 15%. Material for sequencing was blood T cells: a sorted CD56 or NKG2C T cell subset, CD4+ or CD8+ T cells, or bulk PBMC T cells (not recorded which). This chain joins TRBV15 and TRBJ1-1; TCRdb indicates TRBD1, and absent DNA this call remains unverified. This receptor was taken from a young man in good health. The CDR3 region is CATTGTASNTEAFF.